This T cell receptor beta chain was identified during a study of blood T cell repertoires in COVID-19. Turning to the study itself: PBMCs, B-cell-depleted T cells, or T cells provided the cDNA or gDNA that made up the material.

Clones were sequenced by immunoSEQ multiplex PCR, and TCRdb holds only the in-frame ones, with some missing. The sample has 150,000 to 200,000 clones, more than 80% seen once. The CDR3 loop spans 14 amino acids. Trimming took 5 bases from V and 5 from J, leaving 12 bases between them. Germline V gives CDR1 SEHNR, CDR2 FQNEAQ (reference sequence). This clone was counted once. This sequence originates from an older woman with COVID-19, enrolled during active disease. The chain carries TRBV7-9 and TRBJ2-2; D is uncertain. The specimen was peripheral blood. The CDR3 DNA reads TGTGCCAGCAGCGCAGGAACGGTGACCGGGGAGCTGTTTTTT. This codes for CASSAGTVTGELFF.